The next 5 T cell receptor beta chains were all read from a single sample in a study of shared clonotypes between healthy human individuals. Here immunoSEQ multiplex PCR was the method, and the copy in TCRdb shows in-frame clones only, minus some. Among about 2.4 million clones listed, roughly 93% were seen once. Sequencing was done on a sample of naive CD4+ T cells from PBMCs. Subset of the sample: CD45RA+ positively selected. The receptors were gathered from a man in his late teens or twenties in good health. Some clones in this sample may be carry-over from other donors' samples.

This chain uses TRBV4-1 with TRBJ1-2; D unclear. Germline assignment: CDR1 MGHRA and CDR2 YSYEKL. The CDR3 is 13 amino acids. Trimming pared 1 base from V and 12 bases from J, leaving 15 bases between. CDR3 loop: CASSQGPTVPHTF. The CDR3, as DNA: TGCGCCAGCAGCCAAGGCCCGACCGTCCCTCACACCTTC.

The chain recombines TRBV27 with TRBJ2-2; TRBD2 is a possible D gene (5 bases). This CDR3 region has 16 residues. V was trimmed by 6 bases and J by 0 bases, leaving 14 bases between them. CDR1 and CDR2 (germline): MNHEY, SMNVEV (reference sequence). The CDR3 region has the DNA TGTGCCAGCAGGAGGGTGGGTCGTCCGAACACCGGGGAGCTGTTTTTT. Residues: CASRRVGRPNTGELFF.

The chain links TRBV5-1 to TRBJ1-5; D possibly corresponds to TRBD1 (6 bases). Germline CDR1 and CDR2: SGHRS and YFSETQ. This CDR3 is built from 15 residues. V dropped 2 bases and J dropped 5 bases, with 14 bases sitting between them. The CDR3 coding sequence is TGCGCCAGCAGCTTAGGGCAGGGGAATCATCAGCCCCAGCATTTT. Residues: CASSLGQGNHQPQHF.

This clone was observed a handful of times. This chain uses TRBV19 with TRBJ1-1; D is uncertain. The CDR3 consists of 16 residues. Germline V gene lookup returns CDR1 LNHDA and CDR2 SQIVND (reference sequence). The V and J ends lost 1 base and 1 base respectively, with 13 bases between them. The chain's CDR3 is CASSIAPGRGNTEAFF. As DNA, the CDR3 is TGTGCCAGTAGTATAGCCCCAGGCCGAGGGAACACTGAAGCTTTCTTT.

The chain uses TRBV30 and TRBJ2-1; D perhaps matches TRBD1 (5 bases). CDR1 is GTSNPN and CDR2 is SVGIG in the germline V gene (reference sequence). This CDR3 has 15 amino acids. Trimming removed 4 bases at V and 3 bases at J, with 16 bases between. CDR3 in amino acids: CAWKRGPLVYNEQFF. For the CDR3, the DNA is TGTGCCTGGAAAAGGGGCCCGCTAGTCTACAATGAGCAGTTCTTC.